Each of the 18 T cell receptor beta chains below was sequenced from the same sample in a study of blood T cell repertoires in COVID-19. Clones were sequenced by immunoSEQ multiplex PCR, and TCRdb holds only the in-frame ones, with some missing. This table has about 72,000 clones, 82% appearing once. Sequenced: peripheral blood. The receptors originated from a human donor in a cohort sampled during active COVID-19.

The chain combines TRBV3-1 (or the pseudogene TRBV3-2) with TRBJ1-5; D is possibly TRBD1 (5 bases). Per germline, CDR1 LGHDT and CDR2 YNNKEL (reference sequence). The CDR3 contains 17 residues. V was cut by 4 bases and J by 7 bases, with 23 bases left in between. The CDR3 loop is CASSRGGQGPQRQPQHF. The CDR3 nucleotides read TGTGCCAGCAGCCGAGGAGGGCAGGGCCCACAAAGACAGCCCCAGCATTTT.

The CDR3, as DNA: TGTGCCAGCAGCCCTTACAGAAGCTCCTATAATTCACCCCTCCACTTT. Encoded protein: CASSPYRSSYNSPLHF. The V gene is TRBV3-1 (or the pseudogene TRBV3-2), the J gene TRBJ1-6; D uncertain. With 4 bases removed from V and 0 bases from J, the gap between germline ends came to 10 bases. This CDR3 has 16 residues. The V gene's germline CDR1 is LGHDT and CDR2 YNNKEL (reference sequence).

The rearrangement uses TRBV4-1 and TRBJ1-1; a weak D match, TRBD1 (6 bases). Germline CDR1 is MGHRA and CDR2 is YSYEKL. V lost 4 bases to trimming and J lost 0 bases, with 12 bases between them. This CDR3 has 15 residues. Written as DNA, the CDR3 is TGCGCCAGCAGCCCGAGGACAGTCTTGAACACTGAAGCTTTCTTT. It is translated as CASSPRTVLNTEAFF.

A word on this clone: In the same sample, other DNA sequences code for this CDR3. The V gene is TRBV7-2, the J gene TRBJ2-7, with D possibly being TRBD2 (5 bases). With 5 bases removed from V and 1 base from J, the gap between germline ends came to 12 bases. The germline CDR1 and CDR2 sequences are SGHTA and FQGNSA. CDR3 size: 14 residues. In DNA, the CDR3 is TGTGCCAGCAGCCCCGCCGGGGTGTCCTACGAGCAGTACTTC. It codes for CASSPAGVSYEQYF.

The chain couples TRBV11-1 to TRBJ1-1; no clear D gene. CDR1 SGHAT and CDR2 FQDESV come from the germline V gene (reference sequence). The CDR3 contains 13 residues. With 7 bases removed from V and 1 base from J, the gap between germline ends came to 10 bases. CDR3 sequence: CASTHRANTEAFF. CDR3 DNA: TGTGCCAGCACCCATCGAGCGAACACTGAAGCTTTCTTT.

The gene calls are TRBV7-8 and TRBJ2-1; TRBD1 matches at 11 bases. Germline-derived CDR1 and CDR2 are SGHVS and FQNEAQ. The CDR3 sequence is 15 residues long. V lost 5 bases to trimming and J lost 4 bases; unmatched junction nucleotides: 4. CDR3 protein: CASSLGQGDYNEQFF. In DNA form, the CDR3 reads TGTGCCAGCAGCCTGGGACAGGGGGATTACAATGAGCAGTTCTTC. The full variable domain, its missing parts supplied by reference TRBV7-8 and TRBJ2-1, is GAGVSQSPRYKVAKRGQDVALRCDPISGHVSLFWYQQALGQGPEFLTYFQNEAQLDKSGLPSDRFFAERPEGSVSTLKIQRTQQEDSAVYLCASSLGQGDYNEQFFGPGTRLTVL.

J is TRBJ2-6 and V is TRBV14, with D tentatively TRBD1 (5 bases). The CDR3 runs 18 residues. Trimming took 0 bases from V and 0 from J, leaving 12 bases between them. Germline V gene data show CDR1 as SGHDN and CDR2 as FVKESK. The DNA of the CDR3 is TGTGCCAGCAGCCAAGACGCAGGGTACAACTCTGGGGCCAACGTCCTGACTTTC. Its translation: CASSQDAGYNSGANVLTF.

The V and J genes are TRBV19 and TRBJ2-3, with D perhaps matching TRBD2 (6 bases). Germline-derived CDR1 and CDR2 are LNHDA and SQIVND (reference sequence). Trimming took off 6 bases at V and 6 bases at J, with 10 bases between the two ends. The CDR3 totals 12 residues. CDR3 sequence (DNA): TGTGCCAGTAGCCCCCGGGGGGATACGCAGTATTTT. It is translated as CASSPRGDTQYF.

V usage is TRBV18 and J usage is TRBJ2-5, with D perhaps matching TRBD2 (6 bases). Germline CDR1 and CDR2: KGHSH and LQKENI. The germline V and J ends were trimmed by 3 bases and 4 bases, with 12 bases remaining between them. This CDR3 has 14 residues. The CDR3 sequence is CASSPDLGGETQYF. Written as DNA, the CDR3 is TGTGCCAGCTCACCGGACCTGGGGGGAGAGACCCAGTACTTC.

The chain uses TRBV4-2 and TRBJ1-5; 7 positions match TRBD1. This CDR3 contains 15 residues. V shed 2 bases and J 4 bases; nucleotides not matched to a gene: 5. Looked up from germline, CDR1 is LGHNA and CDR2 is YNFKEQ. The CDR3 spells CASSQTGTVNQPQHF. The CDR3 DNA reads TGTGCCAGCAGCCAAACCGGGACAGTGAATCAGCCCCAGCATTTT.

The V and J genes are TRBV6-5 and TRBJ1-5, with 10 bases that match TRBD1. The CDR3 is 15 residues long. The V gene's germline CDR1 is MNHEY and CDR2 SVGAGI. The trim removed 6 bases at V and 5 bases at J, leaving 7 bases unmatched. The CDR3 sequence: CASRPGQGTDQPQHF. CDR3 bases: TGTGCCAGCAGACCGGGACAGGGGACCGATCAGCCCCAGCATTTT.

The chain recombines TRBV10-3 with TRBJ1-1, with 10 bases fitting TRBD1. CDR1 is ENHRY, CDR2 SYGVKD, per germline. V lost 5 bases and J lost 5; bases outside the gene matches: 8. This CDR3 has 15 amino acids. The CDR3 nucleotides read TGTGCCATCAGTCTCTCCGGGACAGGGGAGACTGAAGCTTTCTTT. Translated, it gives CAISLSGTGETEAFF.

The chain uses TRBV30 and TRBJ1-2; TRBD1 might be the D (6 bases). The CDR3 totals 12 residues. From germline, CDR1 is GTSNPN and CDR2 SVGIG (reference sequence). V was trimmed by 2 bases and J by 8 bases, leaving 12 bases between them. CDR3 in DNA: TGTGCCTGGAGTCGGGACACGGGGGGCTACACCTTC. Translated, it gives CAWSRDTGGYTF.

For the CDR3, the DNA is TGTGCCAGCAGCCCACCCCGGGGGGAAGCTTTCTTT. Protein: CASSPPRGEAFF. V is TRBV3-1 (or the pseudogene TRBV3-2) and J is TRBJ1-1, with a tentative D call TRBD1 (5 bases). This CDR3 contains 12 residues. Per the germline V gene, CDR1 is LGHDT and CDR2 is YNNKEL (reference sequence). The ends were cut back, 4 bases at V and 8 bases at J, with 11 bases in the middle.

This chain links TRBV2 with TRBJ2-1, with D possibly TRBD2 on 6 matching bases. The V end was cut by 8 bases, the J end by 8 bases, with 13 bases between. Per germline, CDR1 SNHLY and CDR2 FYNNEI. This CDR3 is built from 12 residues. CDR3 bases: TGTGCCAGCGCGGGGCAGGGCCATGAGCAGTTCTTC. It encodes CASAGQGHEQFF.

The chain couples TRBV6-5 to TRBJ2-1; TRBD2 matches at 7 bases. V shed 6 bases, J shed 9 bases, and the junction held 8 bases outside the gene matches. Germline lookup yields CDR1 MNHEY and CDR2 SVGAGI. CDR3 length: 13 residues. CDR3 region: CASRGWGEGEQFF. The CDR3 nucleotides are TGTGCCAGCAGAGGTTGGGGGGAGGGTGAGCAGTTCTTC.

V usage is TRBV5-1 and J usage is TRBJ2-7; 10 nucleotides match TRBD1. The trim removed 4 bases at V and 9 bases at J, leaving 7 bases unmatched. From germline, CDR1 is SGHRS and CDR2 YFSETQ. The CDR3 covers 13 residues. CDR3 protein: CASSMGQGFRQYF. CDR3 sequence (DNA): TGCGCCAGCAGCATGGGACAGGGGTTCAGGCAGTACTTC. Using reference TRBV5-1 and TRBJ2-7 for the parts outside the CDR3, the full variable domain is KAGVTQTPRYLIKTRGQQVTLSCSPISGHRSVSWYQQTPGQGLQFLFEYFSETQRNKGNFPGRFSGRQFSNSRSEMNVSTLELGDSALYLCASSMGQGFRQYFGPGTRLTVT.

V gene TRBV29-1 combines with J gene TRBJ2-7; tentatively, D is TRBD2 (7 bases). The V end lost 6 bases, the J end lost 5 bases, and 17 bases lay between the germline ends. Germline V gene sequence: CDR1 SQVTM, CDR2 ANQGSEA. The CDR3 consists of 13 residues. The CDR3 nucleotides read TGCAGCGTACGCGGGGGCTCCCGGGACGAGCAGTACTTC. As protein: CSVRGGSRDEQYF.